Listed below are T cell receptor beta chains from one sample, sequenced in a study of Ad26.COV2.S vaccination and SARS-CoV-2 variants. Libraries were prepared by immunoSEQ multiplex PCR; TCRdb keeps only in-frame clonotypes and omits some of them. The sample lists about 350,000 clones, less than 90% seen once, with 6.4% in the top ten. The sample was peripheral blood, taken in a trial of Ad26.COV2.S vaccine versus placebo. The receptors here all came from a person between 18 and 65 years old who received the Ad26.COV2.S COVID-19 vaccine or a placebo. The CDR3 runs from the conserved cysteine through the conserved F or W. A D gene is named only where the DNA matches it firmly. Only some rows state a clone size, as once, few, many or a class for expanded clones.

TGTGCCAGCCGGGAATCGGGACGGGAAGCTTTCTTT	CASRESGREAFF	TRBV5-4	TRBJ1-1	.	.
TGTGCCACCAGTGATGGGGGGAATCAGCCCCAGCATTTT	CATSDGGNQPQHF	TRBV24-1	TRBJ1-5	.	.
TGCGCCAGCAGCTTCGGGGACAGGGATCAAGAGACCCAGTACTTC	CASSFGDRDQETQYF	TRBV5-1	TRBJ2-5	.	TRBD1
TGTGCCATCACCCAGGACAGCTACGAGCAGTACTTC	CAITQDSYEQYF	TRBV10-3	TRBJ2-7	.	.
TGTGCCAGCACCCAAAGCCGGGCTAGTGGCACAGATACGCAGTATTTT	CASTQSRASGTDTQYF	TRBV28	TRBJ2-3	once	.
TGTGCCAGCAGCTTAAGGGGACAGGGGTCTGGAAACACCATATATTTT	CASSLRGQGSGNTIYF	TRBV7-3	TRBJ1-3	.	TRBD1
TGTGCCAGCAGCCCTCTCACAGGGATCGAGACCCAGTACTTC	CASSPLTGIETQYF	TRBV28	TRBJ2-5	.	.
TGTGCCACCAGCACCCCTAGCGGGAGAAACACCGGGGAGCTGTTTTTT	CATSTPSGRNTGELFF	TRBV15	TRBJ2-2	.	TRBD2
TGTGCCAGTATCCCGGGCTACACCTTC	CASIPGYTF	TRBV19	TRBJ1-2	.	.
TGTGCCAGCAGCCTGACAGGGGGCCTGCTTCTCATCAAGCCCCAGCATTTT	CASSLTGGLLLIKPQHF	TRBV5-6	TRBJ1-5	.	TRBD1
TGTGCCACCTCGGGACTTTTAGAAGAGACCCAGTACTTC	CATSGLLEETQYF	TRBV6-5	TRBJ2-5	.	.
TGTGCCAGCAGCCGGTTTCCCATTCAGAGCTTGTCAGAGACCCAGTACTTC	CASSRFPIQSLSETQYF	TRBV2	TRBJ2-5	.	.
TGTGCCAGCAGCAAAGTGGCATTTAGCTCCTACGAGCAGTACTTC	CASSKVAFSSYEQYF	TRBV21-1	TRBJ2-7	.	.
TGTGCCAGTAGTATTTGGGCCAGGAGTATAAATTCACCCCTCCACTTT	CASSIWARSINSPLHF	TRBV19	TRBJ1-6	.	.
TGTGCCAGCAGGACAGGCGAGATCCAGCCCCAGCATTTT	CASRTGEIQPQHF	TRBV9	TRBJ1-5	.	.
TGTGCCAGCAGTGAATTGCCGGGGGTGAGGACAGATACGCAGTATTTT	CASSELPGVRTDTQYF	TRBV25-1	TRBJ2-3	.	.
TGTGCCTTGACACGTATGAACACTGAAGCTTTCTTT	CALTRMNTEAFF	TRBV6-6	TRBJ1-1	.	.
TGCAGCGTTGAAGTGCTAGCGGGAGATAAAACAGATACGCAGTATTTT	CSVEVLAGDKTDTQYF	TRBV29-1	TRBJ2-3	.	TRBD2
TGTGCCTGGAGTTACACGACAGGGGGCGAAAAACTGTTTTTT	CAWSYTTGGEKLFF	TRBV30	TRBJ1-4	.	TRBD1
TGTGCCAGCAGTTACTCTCGGGCAGGGAGTGAAAAACTGTTTTTT	CASSYSRAGSEKLFF	TRBV6-5	TRBJ1-4	.	.
TGTGCCAGTAGTTGGGGACAGGCGGGACGGACTGAAGCTTTCTTT	CASSWGQAGRTEAFF	TRBV19	TRBJ1-1	.	TRBD1
TGTGCCAGCAGCCTTCCTGGGGCGACTGAAGCTTTCTTT	CASSLPGATEAFF	TRBV11-2	TRBJ1-1	.	.
TGTGCCAGCAGACATTGGGACGGAGAAAACTATGGCTACACCTTC	CASRHWDGENYGYTF	TRBV11-2	TRBJ1-2	.	.
TGCGCCAGCAGCCAAGTCCAGGGAATAGCAGATACGCAGTATTTT	CASSQVQGIADTQYF	TRBV4-3	TRBJ2-3	.	.
TGTGCCAGCAGAGGAGCCACAGATACGCAGTATTTT	CASRGATDTQYF	TRBV7-2	TRBJ2-3	.	.
TGTGCCAGCAGCCGGAATGGGGGGTTTGGCTCTTCATACTACGAGCAGTACTTC	CASSRNGGFGSSYYEQYF	TRBV3-1/TRBV3-2	TRBJ2-7	.	.